The TCR beta chain under discussion was sequenced for a study of cytomegalovirus exposure and HLA in healthy donors. This clone was seen ten or more times. The CDR3 has 14 residues. Trimming left V 3 bases short and J 4 bases short, with 12 bases between. CDR1 is MGHDK, CDR2 SYGVNS, per germline. Separation from the roughly 670-subject first cohort characterized the roughly 120-subject validation cohort, to which the donors belonged. Libraries were prepared by immunoSEQ multiplex PCR; TCRdb keeps only in-frame clonotypes and omits some of them. The sample includes some 150,000 clones, around 87% of them seen just once.

The clonotype comes from a woman aged 25 to 39 in good health and CMV-seronegative. The sample was PBMCs. The chain recombines TRBV25-1 with TRBJ1-2; no firm D call. The CDR3 nucleotides read TGTGCCAGCAGTGAGGCGGGGAGGGTCTATGGCTACACCTTC. It codes for CASSEAGRVYGYTF.